One and the same sample provided the 22 T cell receptor beta chains below, sequenced in a study of read filtering for tumor transcriptome and immune sequencing. This library used roughly 400 ng RNA and molecular barcoded adaptors spanning alpha/delta and beta/gamma chains. TCRdb recomputed calls from the reads with MiXCR, one row per CDR3 protein. This repertoire shows 60,000 to 75,000 distinct CDR3 sequences, roughly 20% found once; its top ten account for roughly 11%. Sequenced: a population of CD138-negative cells sorted from bone marrow. The receptors derive from a donor over 35 with multiple myeloma.

V and J are TRBV20-1 and TRBJ1-5, with a tentative D call TRBD1 (5 bases). Germline V gene data show CDR1 as DFQATT and CDR2 as SNEGSKA (reference sequence). V was pared by 1 base and J by 1 base, with 14 bases between. CDR3 size: 16 residues. The CDR3, as DNA: TGCAGTGCTAGAGTCCCGACGGGGCTGAGCAATCAGCCCCAGCATTTT. Amino acid sequence: CSARVPTGLSNQPQHF.

The chain joins TRBV20-1 to TRBJ2-3; TRBD2 matches 9 bases. Germline CDR1 is DFQATT and CDR2 is SNEGSKA (reference sequence). The CDR3 is made up of 13 amino acids. Trimming removed 5 bases from V and 6 bases from J; junction bases left unmatched: 6. The CDR3 reads CSAPSGGYDTQYF. The CDR3 nucleotides are TGCAGTGCTCCGAGCGGGGGGTACGATACGCAGTATTTT.

The chain joins TRBV7-3 to TRBJ2-1; TRBD2 aligns across 8 bases. Trimming at V came to 2 bases and at J to 6 bases, leaving 6 bases not matched to a gene. Germline CDR1 is SGHTA and CDR2 is FQGTGA. The CDR3 has 15 residues. CDR3 residues: CASSLGGTRGNEQFF. The DNA of the CDR3 is TGTGCCAGCAGCTTAGGAGGGACTAGGGGCAATGAGCAGTTCTTC.

Details on this clonotype: The CDR3 does not end in the conserved phenylalanine or tryptophan, so this is likely a read error. The gene calls are TRBV28 and TRBJ2-7; TRBD2 aligns across 7 bases. The CDR3 spans 18 residues. Germline CDR1 reads MDHEN; CDR2 reads SYDVKM. J lost 0 bases, V lost 2 bases, and 13 bases had no gene match. In DNA, the CDR3 is TGTGCCAGCAGTTTAAACCCGGGTGGCCTAGCGGACTCCTACGAGCAGTACTAC. Its protein product is CASSLNPGGLADSYEQYY.

This clonotype was seen many times. The chain recombines TRBV7-8 with TRBJ2-1; 7 nucleotides agree with TRBD2. The CDR3 is 11 residues long. Germline lookup yields CDR1 SGHVS and CDR2 FQNEAQ. Losses at the gene ends were 5 bases for V and 8 bases for J; bases not matched to a gene: 0. The CDR3, as DNA: TGTGCCAGCAGCCGGGAGGATGAGCAGTTCTTC. It codes for CASSREDEQFF. The variable domain in full, completed from reference TRBV7-8 and TRBJ2-1, reads GAGVSQSPRYKVAKRGQDVALRCDPISGHVSLFWYQQALGQGPEFLTYFQNEAQLDKSGLPSDRFFAERPEGSVSTLKIQRTQQEDSAVYLCASSREDEQFFGPGTRLTVL.

Notes on this clonotype: One base away lies a much larger clone, so this may be a sequencing read error. The V call is TRBV20-1, the J call TRBJ2-7; D is ambiguous. Germline V gives CDR1 DFQATT, CDR2 SNEGSKA (reference sequence). The CDR3 is made up of 12 amino acids. The CDR3 sequence: CSAIYHNYEQCF. Here the CDR3 DNA reads TGCAGTGCTATATACCACAACTACGAGCAGTGCTTC.

As to this clonotype: This may arise from a read error, as a much more abundant clone is one base away. The chain recombines TRBV11-2 with TRBJ2-1, with D unclear. Between the trimmed V and J ends, which lost 5 bases and 8 bases, there was a span of 16 bases. The CDR3 contains 14 residues. Per the germline V gene, CDR1 is SGHAT and CDR2 is FQNNGV. In nucleotides, the CDR3 is TGTGCCAGCAGCATGCTCGGTGGGGTCGATGAGCAGTTCTTC. Translation: CASSMLGGVDEQFF.

This CDR3 reads CASSSRGRNTEAFF. The CDR3, as DNA: TGTGCCAGCAGCTCCCGGGGCAGGAACACTGAAGCTTTCTTT. The chain carries TRBV3-1 and TRBJ1-1, with a possible D match to TRBD1 (5 bases). The V gene lost 5 bases and the J gene lost 1 base, with 11 bases spanning the gap. The germline CDR1 and CDR2 sequences are LGHDT and YNNKEL (reference sequence). CDR3 length: 14 amino acids.

This clonotype was recorded at least ten times. V gene TRBV7-9 combines with J gene TRBJ1-5; weak D call: TRBD1 (5 bases). CDR1 SEHNR and CDR2 FQNEAQ come from the germline V gene (reference sequence). Trimming cost V 1 base and J 0 bases, with 10 bases left between them. The CDR3 is 16 amino acids. The CDR3 is CASSLGGEDSNQPQHF. The DNA for the CDR3 is TGTGCCAGCAGCTTAGGAGGGGAGGATAGCAATCAGCCCCAGCATTTT.

This clonotype was seen many times. J is TRBJ2-6 and V is TRBV5-1; TRBD2 might be the D (6 bases). Trimming cost V 5 bases and J 0 bases, with 12 bases left between them. Germline CDR1 is SGHRS and CDR2 is YFSETQ. The CDR3 is made up of 16 amino acids. The CDR3 bases are TGCGCCAGCAGTAATAGCGGATCCTCTGGGGCCAACGTCCTGACTTTC. Protein sequence: CASSNSGSSGANVLTF.

This clonotype occurred a few times. V is TRBV28 and J is TRBJ2-5; a weak D match, TRBD1 (5 bases). V gave up 5 bases and J gave up 7 bases, with 14 bases separating them. Germline CDR1 is MDHEN and CDR2 is SYDVKM. This CDR3 has 13 amino acids. The CDR3 DNA reads TGTGCCAGCAGTCCCCAGGGTCGTGGGACCCAGTACTTC. Amino acids: CASSPQGRGTQYF. The variable domain in full, completed from reference TRBV28 and TRBJ2-5, reads DVKVTQSSRYLVKRTGEKVFLECVQDMDHENMFWYRQDPGLGLRLIYFSYDVKMKEKGDIPEGYSVSREKKERFSLILESASTNQTSMYLCASSPQGRGTQYFGPGTRLLVL.

This clonotype has at least ten counts. J is TRBJ1-1 and V is TRBV29-1, with 10 positions matching TRBD1. This CDR3 has 12 residues. Germline V gives CDR1 SQVTM, CDR2 ANQGSEA. V shed 6 bases, J shed 5 bases, and the junction held 3 bases outside the gene matches. CDR3 protein: CSVGTGDTEAFF. Here the CDR3 DNA reads TGCAGCGTCGGGACAGGGGATACTGAAGCTTTCTTT.

This clonotype was recorded at least ten times. The chain is built from TRBV6-1 and TRBJ1-1; D uncertain. The germline gives CDR1 MNHNS, CDR2 SASEGT. V was trimmed by 3 bases and J by 5 bases, leaving 13 bases between them. This CDR3 has 14 residues. Here the CDR3 reads CASSEGSGGTEAFF. In DNA form, the CDR3 reads TGTGCCAGCAGTGAGGGGTCAGGTGGGACTGAAGCTTTCTTT.

This clonotype was found many times. CDR3 in DNA: TGCAGTGCTAGCGGGGAATCAGAGACCCAGTACTTC. This codes for CSASGESETQYF. The rearrangement joins TRBV20-1 to TRBJ2-5, with D possibly TRBD2 on 5 matching bases. The V end lost 3 bases, the J end lost 4 bases, and 9 bases lay between the germline ends. This CDR3 region has 12 residues. CDR1 is DFQATT and CDR2 is SNEGSKA in the germline V gene (reference sequence).

This clonotype was observed at least ten times. The genes are TRBV28 and TRBJ1-5; D perhaps matches TRBD1 (5 bases). The germline CDR1 and CDR2 sequences are MDHEN and SYDVKM. This CDR3 contains 17 residues. V was trimmed by 6 bases and J by 1 base, leaving 19 bases between them. The CDR3 coding sequence is TGTGCCAGCAGCACCTACGGGGGGGAGGGGAGCAATCAGCCCCAGCATTTT. Translating gives CASSTYGGEGSNQPQHF.

This clonotype was picked up many times. V gene TRBV7-8 combines with J gene TRBJ2-7; D might be TRBD1 or TRBD2, each matching 7 bases. In germline, CDR1 is SGHVS, CDR2 FQNEAQ. The ends were cut back, 5 bases at V and 5 bases at J, with 19 bases in the middle. This CDR3 contains 15 residues. The CDR3 nucleotides read TGTGCCAGCAGCCCCACTGGGGCAGGGGGGGACGAGCAGTACTTC. It yields the protein CASSPTGAGGDEQYF.

This clonotype has at least ten counts. This chain links TRBV18 with TRBJ2-4; TRBD1 aligns across 9 bases. After removal of 1 base from V and 6 bases from J, the junction contained 1 base not matched to a gene. In germline, CDR1 is KGHSH, CDR2 LQKENI. This CDR3 is 14 amino acids long. CDR3 sequence: CASSPRQGVNIQYF. The DNA for the CDR3 is TGTGCCAGCTCACCACGACAGGGGGTAAACATTCAGTACTTC.

This clonotype turned up a few times. A much larger clonotype is one base distant, so this may be a read error. The chain employs TRBV9 and TRBJ2-3, with 9 bases identical to TRBD2. Germline V gene data show CDR1 as SGDLS and CDR2 as YYNGEE. CDR3 length: 16 amino acids. The CDR3 bases are TGTGCCAGCAGCGTAGTGTTAGCGGGAGCGACAGATACGCGGTATTTT. Its translation: CASSVVLAGATDTRYF.

Turning to this clonotype: One junction end does not reproduce the germline sequence, and a read error may be involved. The V gene is TRBV20-1, the J gene TRBJ1-5; perhaps TRBD1 as D (5 bases). The CDR3 is 12 residues long. The germline V gene encodes CDR1 DFQATT and CDR2 SNEGSKA (reference sequence). The CDR3 protein is CSAPSGSQLQHF. The CDR3 coding sequence is TGCAGTGCCCCTTCAGGGTCTCAGCTCCAGCATTTT.

A note on this clonotype: A far larger clone is just one base off, so this is likely a read error. The V call is TRBV6-6, the J call TRBJ2-1, with 12 bases identical to TRBD1. This CDR3 comprises 16 residues. V shed 5 bases and J 4 bases; nucleotides not matched to a gene: 6. The germline CDR1 and CDR2 sequences are MNHNY and SVGAGI (reference sequence). The CDR3 protein is CASSHGTGGHYNEQFF. The CDR3 region has the DNA TGTGCCAGCAGTCACGGGACAGGGGGCCATTACAATGAGCAGTTCTTC.

Comments on this clonotype: Being one base from a much bigger clone, this may be a read error. This rearrangement joins TRBV10-2 to TRBJ1-1; 9 bases are shared with TRBD1. The CDR3 runs 16 residues. Germline V gives CDR1 WSHSY, CDR2 SAAADI. Here the CDR3 reads CASSEGTGIGGTEALF. DNA of the CDR3: TGCGCCAGCAGTGAGGGGACAGGGATTGGGGGGACTGAAGCTCTCTTT.

This clonotype has ten or more counts. J is TRBJ2-1 and V is TRBV11-2; no definite D call. The V gene's germline CDR1 is SGHAT and CDR2 FQNNGV. There are 14 residues in the CDR3. V lost 0 bases, J lost 0 bases, and 3 bases lay in between. CDR3 DNA sequence: TGTGCCAGCAGCTTAGAGAGCTCCTACAATGAGCAGTTCTTC. Amino acids: CASSLESSYNEQFF.